This TCR beta chain was recorded in a study of Tregs in tolerant kidney transplant recipients. Points on this clone: Antigen: not known.

Study-wide results and limits: Tregs expanded with activated donor B cells seemed most donor-specific.

Per germline, CDR1 SGDLS and CDR2 YYNGEE. The CDR3 spans 15 residues. Trimming took off 0 bases at V and 3 bases at J, with 9 bases between the two ends. TCRdb's table, derived via immunoSEQ multiplex PCR, lists solely in-frame clones and lacks some. The table lists about 19,000 clones, 55% to 75% of them singletons, with around 3.7% in the top ten. The rearrangement links TRBV9 to TRBJ2-2; D possibly corresponds to TRBD2 (5 bases). This TCR derives from a human donor in good health. The source material was Tregs from blood cultured with allogeneic cells. The CDR3 sequence is CASSVARRHTGELFF. Here the CDR3 DNA reads TGTGCCAGCAGCGTAGCAAGGAGGCACACCGGGGAGCTGTTTTTT. Complete variable domain (other parts from reference TRBV9 and TRBJ2-2): DSGVTQTPKHLITATGQRVTLRCSPRSGDLSVYWYQQSLDQGLQFLIQYYNGEERAKGNILERFSAQQFPDLHSELNLSSLELGDSALYFCASSVARRHTGELFFGEGSRLTVL.